This passage covers 25 T cell receptor beta chains from one sample sequenced in a study of blood T cell repertoires in COVID-19. The assay was immunoSEQ multiplex PCR, and TCRdb's table has in-frame clones only and misses some. The sample has some 100,000 clones, nearly 90% seen once; the top ten hold less than 7.5%. The material sequenced was peripheral blood. These receptors were taken from an older woman with acute or convalescent COVID-19.

This clone was counted once. The gene calls are TRBV24-1 and TRBJ2-2; possible D gene TRBD2, 6 bases. Germline V gene data show CDR1 as KGHDR and CDR2 as SFDVKD. The CDR3 spans 16 residues. Trimming stripped 1 base from V and 1 base from J, with 9 bases between. CDR3 sequence: CATSDFGGVNTGELFF. The CDR3 region has the DNA TGTGCCACCAGTGATTTTGGAGGGGTGAACACCGGGGAGCTGTTTTTT.

The chain combines TRBV3-1 (or the pseudogene TRBV3-2) with TRBJ2-3; D is perhaps TRBD2 (6 bases). Germline CDR1 is LGHDT and CDR2 is YNNKEL (reference sequence). The V end was cut by 2 bases, the J end by 8 bases, with 11 bases between. The CDR3 runs 13 residues. CDR3 sequence: CASSQLRESTQYF. The CDR3 bases are TGTGCCAGCAGCCAACTACGGGAGTCTACGCAGTATTTT.

This clone was detected only once. The chain carries TRBV6-6 and TRBJ2-2; D is unresolved. V dropped 0 bases and J dropped 1 base, with 9 bases sitting between them. CDR1 and CDR2 (germline): MNHNY, SVGAGI (reference sequence). The CDR3 sequence is 16 residues long. The CDR3 here is CASSYSHSRNTGELFF. In nucleotides, the CDR3 is TGTGCCAGCAGTTACTCGCACAGTAGGAACACCGGGGAGCTGTTTTTT.

The chain carries TRBV12-3 or TRBV12-4 and TRBJ2-1, with D perhaps matching TRBD2 (6 bases). CDR3 length: 13 residues. Trimming removed 6 bases from V and 4 bases from J, with 10 bases in between. The CDR3 sequence is CASSPAGYNEQFF. The CDR3 DNA is TGTGCCAGCAGCCCGGCGGGGTACAATGAGCAGTTCTTC.

The V and J genes are TRBV9 and TRBJ2-1; the match to TRBD2 covers 9 bases. CDR1 is SGDLS and CDR2 is YYNGEE in the germline V gene. This CDR3 contains 14 residues. V lost 4 bases and J lost 6; bases outside the gene matches: 5. The CDR3 coding sequence is TGTGCCAGCAGCTACGGGACTAGCCTCAATGAGCAGTTCTTC. This codes for CASSYGTSLNEQFF.

The rearrangement joins TRBV7-9 to TRBJ2-3, with D possibly being TRBD2 (7 bases). The CDR3 is 16 residues long. Germline V CDR1 and CDR2: SEHNR, FQNEAQ (reference sequence). V was clipped by 0 bases and J by 0 bases, with 10 bases between them. CDR3 sequence: CASSLARGGSTDTQYF. The DNA for the CDR3 is TGTGCCAGCAGCTTAGCCAGGGGAGGGAGCACAGATACGCAGTATTTT.

The chain employs TRBV28 and TRBJ2-5; D is perhaps TRBD2 (5 bases). The CDR3 runs 16 residues. Trimming shortened V by 2 bases and J by 0 bases, and 13 bases separated the two germline ends. The germline gives CDR1 MDHEN, CDR2 SYDVKM. The CDR3 spells CASSLVPAVYQETQYF. In DNA form, the CDR3 reads TGTGCCAGCAGTTTAGTCCCAGCGGTGTACCAAGAGACCCAGTACTTC.

This chain links TRBV6-2 or TRBV6-3 with TRBJ2-3; D is undetermined. The V end lost 8 bases, the J end lost 4 bases, and 16 bases lay between the germline ends. CDR1 MNHEY and CDR2 SVGEGT come from the germline V gene. This CDR3 is 14 amino acids long. In DNA, the CDR3 is TGTGCCAGCGGCCTTTTTAGGCGGTCAGATACGCAGTATTTT. This gives the protein CASGLFRRSDTQYF.

The sample holds one count of this clone. This sequence joins TRBV28 and TRBJ2-4; 8 nucleotides line up with TRBD2. The trim removed 6 bases at V and 6 bases at J, leaving 7 bases unmatched. The CDR3 contains 14 residues. The germline CDR1 and CDR2 sequences are MDHEN and SYDVKM. CDR3 nucleotide sequence: TGTGCCAGCAGCCCGAGCGGGGGAATAAACATTCAGTACTTC. Translating it yields CASSPSGGINIQYF.

For the CDR3, the DNA is TGTGCCACCAGCAGAGTCGGGAACCCCTACGAGCAGTACTTC. It codes for CATSRVGNPYEQYF. This chain links TRBV15 with TRBJ2-7, with D maybe TRBD2 (5 bases). This CDR3 region has 14 residues. Germline CDR1 and CDR2: LNHNV and YYDKDF (reference sequence). V lost 1 base, J lost 2 bases, and 9 bases lay in between.

This clone was seen more than once but under ten times. The chain joins TRBV6-1 to TRBJ1-2; TRBD1 is a possible D gene (5 bases). V lost 3 bases, J lost 3 bases, and 8 bases lay in between. The germline gives CDR1 MNHNS, CDR2 SASEGT. CDR3 length: 13 residues. CDR3 DNA: TGTGCCAGCAGTGAGCAGGGTGACTATGGCTACACCTTC. Translated, it gives CASSEQGDYGYTF.

The chain is built from TRBV7-9 and TRBJ1-2, with 7 bases aligning to TRBD1. The CDR3 is made up of 13 amino acids. Per the germline V gene, CDR1 is SEHNR and CDR2 is FQNEAQ (reference sequence). After removal of 6 bases from V and 4 bases from J, the junction contained 5 bases not matched to a gene. The CDR3: CASSQGQSYGYTF. The CDR3 DNA follows: TGTGCCAGCAGTCAGGGACAGAGCTATGGCTACACCTTC.

This chain joins TRBV5-1 and TRBJ1-1; D may be TRBD1 (5 bases). V was cut by 5 bases and J by 5 bases, with 16 bases left in between. The germline V gene encodes CDR1 SGHRS and CDR2 YFSETQ. There are 14 residues in the CDR3. In nucleotides, the CDR3 is TGCGCCAGCAGTTCGTCTGGGGGGGTAACTGAAGCTTTCTTT. Residues: CASSSSGGVTEAFF.

This clone was found a few times. The CDR3 DNA reads as TGTGCCAGCAAGAAGCCGGGAGCCTACAATGAGCAGTTCTTC. Translated: CASKKPGAYNEQFF. The chain couples TRBV6-5 to TRBJ2-1; possibly TRBD2 for D (6 bases). Germline V gives CDR1 MNHEY, CDR2 SVGAGI. The CDR3 is made up of 14 amino acids. V lost 7 bases and J lost 2, with 12 bases in between.

The rearrangement links TRBV7-3 to TRBJ1-1; tentative D call: TRBD1 (5 bases). Trimming shortened V by 4 bases and J by 3 bases, and 9 bases separated the two germline ends. CDR1 and CDR2 (germline): SGHTA, FQGTGA. CDR3 length: 13 residues. DNA of the CDR3: TGTGCCAGCAGCTCCCAGGGTTACACTGAAGCTTTCTTT. It specifies CASSSQGYTEAFF. The complete variable domain, with remaining parts taken from reference TRBV7-3 and TRBJ1-1, reads GAGVSQTPSNKVTEKGKYVELRCDPISGHTALYWYRQSLGQGPEFLIYFQGTGAADDSGLPNDRFFAVRPEGSVSTLKIQRTERGDSAVYLCASSSQGYTEAFFGQGTRLTVV.

This chain connects TRBV28 to TRBJ2-7; TRBD2 aligns across 7 bases. Germline-derived CDR1 and CDR2 are MDHEN and SYDVKM. The CDR3 is made up of 15 amino acids. V shed 5 bases and J 4 bases; nucleotides not matched to a gene: 11. CDR3 region: CASSPLGLVGYEQYV. The CDR3 DNA reads TGTGCCAGCAGTCCCCTTGGACTAGTGGGGTACGAGCAGTACGTC.

The chain links TRBV6-5 to TRBJ1-5; D not resolved. The V gene lost 6 bases and the J gene lost 5 bases, with 14 bases spanning the gap. Germline CDR1 and CDR2: MNHEY and SVGAGI. The CDR3 spans 14 residues. CDR3 bases: TGTGCCAGCAGCCGGGTCGGGTTCGATCAGCCCCAGCATTTT. Protein product: CASSRVGFDQPQHF.

This chain links TRBV12-3 or TRBV12-4 with TRBJ1-5, with 9 bases fitting TRBD1. There are 13 residues in the CDR3. Losses at the gene ends were 6 bases for V and 5 bases for J; bases not matched to a gene: 2. The DNA of the CDR3 is TGTGCCAGCAGAGGACAGGGGTATCAGCCCCAGCATTTT. Translation gives CASRGQGYQPQHF.

The chain employs TRBV7-5 and TRBJ2-7; whether TRBD2, the table's D call, matches the DNA was not checked. TRBV7-5 is listed as a pseudogene. This CDR3 comprises 9 residues. CDR3 sequence reads: CARSLSLYF. CDR3 sequence (DNA): TGTGCCAGAAGCTTATCTCTGTACTTC.

The J gene is TRBJ1-5, the V gene TRBV7-2; 10 bases are shared with TRBD1. Germline values: CDR1 SGHTA, CDR2 FQGNSA. The CDR3 runs to 15 residues. J gave up 7 bases and V 4 bases, and 7 bases lay outside the gene matches. CDR3 protein: CASSSSGTGVQPQHF. CDR3 nucleotides: TGTGCCAGCAGCTCGTCCGGGACAGGGGTACAGCCCCAGCATTTT.

V and J are TRBV7-2 and TRBJ1-1; unclear D gene. CDR3 length: 15 amino acids. Germline V gives CDR1 SGHTA, CDR2 FQGNSA. Trimming stripped 4 bases from V and 3 bases from J, with 15 bases between. Here the CDR3 DNA reads TGTGCCAGCAGCTCCATCCGGGGTCGATACACTGAAGCTTTCTTT. Protein sequence: CASSSIRGRYTEAFF.

This clone showed up just a few times. This chain links TRBV11-3 with TRBJ1-4; the match to TRBD1 covers 9 bases. Germline CDR1 reads SGHNT; CDR2 reads YENEEA. Unmatched junction bases numbered 8, after V lost 5 bases and J lost 4 bases. The CDR3 totals 16 residues. CDR3 residues: CASSQKQGAYNEKLFF. The CDR3, as DNA: TGTGCCAGCAGCCAGAAACAGGGGGCGTATAATGAAAAACTGTTTTTT.

This chain joins TRBV28 and TRBJ2-4; tentative D call: TRBD1 (6 bases). The germline gives CDR1 MDHEN, CDR2 SYDVKM. This CDR3 is 15 amino acids long. Trimming took 2 bases from V and 0 from J, leaving 8 bases between them. Here the CDR3 reads CASSLGQIAKNIQYF. DNA for the CDR3: TGTGCCAGCAGTTTAGGACAGATAGCCAAAAACATTCAGTACTTC.

This chain links TRBV27 with TRBJ1-6, with D possibly being TRBD1 (5 bases). Germline CDR1 reads MNHEY; CDR2 reads SMNVEV (reference sequence). V lost 5 bases and J 8 bases, leaving 13 bases between the germline ends. The CDR3 has 14 amino acids. CDR3 bases: TGTGCCAGCAGTCCGGGCAGGGCTCATTCACCCCTCCACTTT. Protein product: CASSPGRAHSPLHF.

The chain joins TRBV28 to TRBJ1-1; no firm D call. The CDR3 spans 13 residues. Germline CDR1 reads MDHEN; CDR2 reads SYDVKM. The V and J ends lost 6 bases and 1 base respectively, with 9 bases between them. The CDR3 DNA is TGTGCCAGCAGCGGGTGGCGGAACACTGAAGCTTTCTTT. This sequence encodes CASSGWRNTEAFF. Filled out from reference TRBV28 and TRBJ1-1, the complete variable domain reads DVKVTQSSRYLVKRTGEKVFLECVQDMDHENMFWYRQDPGLGLRLIYFSYDVKMKEKGDIPEGYSVSREKKERFSLILESASTNQTSMYLCASSGWRNTEAFFGQGTRLTVV.